The source of this TCR beta chain is a study of cytomegalovirus exposure and HLA in healthy donors. To note about this clone: Antigen: not known.

Overall study results and limits: A link between a missense DCLRE1C variant and TCR beta V- and J-gene trimming emerged from a later analysis.

The CDR3 consists of 14 residues. The germline gives CDR1 ENHRY, CDR2 SYGVKD. The ends lost 3 bases at V and 3 bases at J; junction bases unmatched: 4. Donors in the study were healthy people who gave bone marrow. Primers included in the PCR were 60 Vbeta and 13 Jbeta primers. Repertoires were generated with immunoSEQ multiplex PCR, while TCRdb's copy carries only in-frame clones and drops some. The sample shows 6,500 to 8,500 clones, roughly half of them seen only once. The receptor's source is a young man in good health and CMV-seropositive. Sequencing was done on a sample of PBMCs. The V gene is TRBV10-3, the J gene TRBJ1-1; TRBD1 agrees at 7 bases. The CDR3, as DNA: TGTGCCATCAGTGATTGGGGACAGTACACTGAAGCTTTCTTT. Amino acids: CAISDWGQYTEAFF.